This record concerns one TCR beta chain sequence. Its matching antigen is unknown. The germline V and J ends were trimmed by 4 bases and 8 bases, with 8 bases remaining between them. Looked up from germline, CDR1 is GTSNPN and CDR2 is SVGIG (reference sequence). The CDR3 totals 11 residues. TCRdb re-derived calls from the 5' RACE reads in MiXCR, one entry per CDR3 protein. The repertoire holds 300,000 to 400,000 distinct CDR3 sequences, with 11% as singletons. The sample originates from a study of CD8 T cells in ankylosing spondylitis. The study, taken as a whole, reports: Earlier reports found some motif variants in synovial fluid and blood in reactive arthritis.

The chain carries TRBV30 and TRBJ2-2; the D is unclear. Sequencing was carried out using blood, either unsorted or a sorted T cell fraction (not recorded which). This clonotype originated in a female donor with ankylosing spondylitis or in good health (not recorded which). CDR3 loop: CAWKEVGELFF. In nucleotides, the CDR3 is TGTGCCTGGAAAGAGGTGGGGGAGCTGTTTTTT.